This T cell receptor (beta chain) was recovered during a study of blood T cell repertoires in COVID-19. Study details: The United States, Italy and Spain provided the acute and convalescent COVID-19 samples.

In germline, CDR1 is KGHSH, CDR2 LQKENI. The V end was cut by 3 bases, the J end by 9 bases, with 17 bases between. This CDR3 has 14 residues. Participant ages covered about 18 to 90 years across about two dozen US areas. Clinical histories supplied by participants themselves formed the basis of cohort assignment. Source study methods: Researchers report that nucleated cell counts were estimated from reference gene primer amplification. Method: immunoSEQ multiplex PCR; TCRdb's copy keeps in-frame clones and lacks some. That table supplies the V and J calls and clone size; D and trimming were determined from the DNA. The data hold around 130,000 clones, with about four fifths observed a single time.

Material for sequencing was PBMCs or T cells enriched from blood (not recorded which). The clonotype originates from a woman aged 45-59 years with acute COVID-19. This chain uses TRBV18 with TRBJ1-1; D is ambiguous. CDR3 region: CASSPAASLVKAFF. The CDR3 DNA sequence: TGTGCCAGCTCACCGGCAGCGTCGCTCGTCAAAGCTTTCTTT. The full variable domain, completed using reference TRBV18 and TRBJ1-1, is NAGVMQNPRHLVRRRGQEARLRCSPMKGHSHVYWYRQLPEEGLKFMVYLQKENIIDESGMPKERFSAEFPKEGPSILRIQQVVRGDSAAYFCASSPAASLVKAFFGQGTRLTVV.